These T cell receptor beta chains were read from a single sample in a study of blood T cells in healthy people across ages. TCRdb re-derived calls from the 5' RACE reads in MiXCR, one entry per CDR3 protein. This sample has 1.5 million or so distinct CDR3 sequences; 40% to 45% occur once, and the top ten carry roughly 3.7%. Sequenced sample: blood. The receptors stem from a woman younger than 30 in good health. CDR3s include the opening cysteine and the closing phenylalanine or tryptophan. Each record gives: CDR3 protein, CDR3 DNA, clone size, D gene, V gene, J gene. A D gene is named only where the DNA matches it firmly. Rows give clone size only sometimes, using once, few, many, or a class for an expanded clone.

CDR3aa: CASSRLGLGADTQYF; CDR3nt: TGTGCCAGCAGTAGGCTAGGGTTGGGGGCAGATACGCAGTATTTT; abundance: NA; d_gene: NA; v_gene: TRBV6-5; j_gene: TRBJ2-3
CDR3aa: CASSRWNRGGGDTQYF; CDR3nt: TGTGCCAGCAGCCGGTGGAACAGGGGAGGTGGAGATACGCAGTATTTT; abundance: few; d_gene: NA; v_gene: TRBV12-3/TRBV12-4; j_gene: TRBJ2-3
CDR3aa: CPGLVSYEQYF; CDR3nt: TGCCCGGGACTAGTCTCCTACGAGCAGTACTTC; abundance: few; d_gene: TRBD2; v_gene: TRBV27; j_gene: TRBJ2-7
CDR3aa: CASSYSAGGFTEAFF; CDR3nt: TGTGCCAGCAGTTACTCGGCAGGGGGCTTTACTGAAGCTTTCTTT; abundance: few; d_gene: TRBD1; v_gene: TRBV6-5; j_gene: TRBJ1-1
CDR3aa: CASSLDSWGQFF; CDR3nt: TGTGCCAGCAGCTTGGACTCCTGGGGGCAGTTCTTC; abundance: NA; d_gene: NA; v_gene: TRBV12-3/TRBV12-4; j_gene: TRBJ2-1
CDR3aa: CASSQDAGAKNIQYF; CDR3nt: TGCGCCAGCAGCCAAGATGCGGGAGCCAAAAACATTCAGTACTTC; abundance: NA; d_gene: NA; v_gene: TRBV4-3; j_gene: TRBJ2-4
CDR3aa: CVSSQDTTGFGANVLTF; CDR3nt: TGCGTCAGCAGCCAAGACACCACAGGGTTTGGGGCCAACGTCCTGACTTTC; abundance: NA; d_gene: NA; v_gene: TRBV4-1; j_gene: TRBJ2-6
CDR3aa: CSAPSLLGREKLFF; CDR3nt: TGCAGTGCTCCCAGTCTACTGGGTCGGGAAAAACTGTTTTTT; abundance: NA; d_gene: NA; v_gene: TRBV20-1; j_gene: TRBJ1-4
CDR3aa: CASSVIRIAGGYTF; CDR3nt: TGTGCCAGCAGCGTAATCCGGATTGCCGGCGGCTACACCTTC; abundance: NA; d_gene: NA; v_gene: TRBV11-2; j_gene: TRBJ1-2
CDR3aa: CASSYSKPDSGNTIYF; CDR3nt: TGTGCCAGCAGTTACTCGAAGCCGGACTCTGGAAACACCATATATTTT; abundance: few; d_gene: NA; v_gene: TRBV6-5; j_gene: TRBJ1-3
CDR3aa: CASSFRESLHF; CDR3nt: TGTGCCAGCAGTTTCCGGGAATCCCTCCACTTT; abundance: NA; d_gene: NA; v_gene: TRBV28; j_gene: TRBJ1-6
CDR3aa: CASSLIQGANYGYTF; CDR3nt: TGTGCCAGCAGCTTAATACAGGGGGCGAACTATGGCTACACCTTC; abundance: NA; d_gene: TRBD1; v_gene: TRBV7-2; j_gene: TRBJ1-2
CDR3aa: CATSDLYLDDEQFF; CDR3nt: TGTGCCACCAGTGATTTGTACCTTGACGATGAGCAGTTCTTC; abundance: NA; d_gene: NA; v_gene: TRBV24-1; j_gene: TRBJ2-1
CDR3aa: CSGLDSSSYNEQYF; CDR3nt: TGCAGCGGATTAGACAGCAGCTCCTACAATGAGCAGTACTTC; abundance: NA; d_gene: NA; v_gene: TRBV29-1; j_gene: TRBJ2-7
CDR3aa: CASKRAGEWVQFF; CDR3nt: TGTGCCAGCAAAAGAGCGGGAGAATGGGTGCAGTTCTTC; abundance: NA; d_gene: TRBD2; v_gene: TRBV28; j_gene: TRBJ2-1
CDR3aa: CSARDVFESAGGNTEAFF; CDR3nt: TGCAGTGCTAGAGATGTTTTTGAGTCGGCAGGGGGGAACACTGAAGCTTTCTTT; abundance: NA; d_gene: TRBD1; v_gene: TRBV20-1; j_gene: TRBJ1-1
CDR3aa: CSVHPTIYEAFF; CDR3nt: TGCAGCGTTCACCCTACGATCTATGAAGCTTTCTTT; abundance: NA; d_gene: NA; v_gene: TRBV29-1; j_gene: TRBJ1-1
CDR3aa: CASSLQTFGYTF; CDR3nt: TGTGCCAGCAGTTTACAGACTTTTGGCTACACCTTC; abundance: NA; d_gene: NA; v_gene: TRBV12-3/TRBV12-4; j_gene: TRBJ1-2
CDR3aa: CSARVRSTDTQYF; CDR3nt: TGCAGTGCTAGAGTTCGGAGCACAGATACGCAGTATTTT; abundance: few; d_gene: NA; v_gene: TRBV20-1; j_gene: TRBJ2-3
CDR3aa: CSASLAGGSGANVLTF; CDR3nt: TGCAGTGCTAGTCTAGCGGGAGGCTCTGGGGCCAACGTCCTGACTTTC; abundance: NA; d_gene: TRBD2; v_gene: TRBV20-1; j_gene: TRBJ2-6
CDR3aa: CATGHYNEQFF; CDR3nt: TGTGCCACCGGACATTACAATGAGCAGTTCTTC; abundance: few; d_gene: NA; v_gene: TRBV12-3/TRBV12-4; j_gene: TRBJ2-1
CDR3aa: CSVGRAGGITYNEQFF; CDR3nt: TGCAGCGTTGGGAGGGCGGGGGGCATAACCTACAATGAGCAGTTCTTC; abundance: NA; d_gene: TRBD2; v_gene: TRBV29-1; j_gene: TRBJ2-1
CDR3aa: CASSLAGQYNSPLHF; CDR3nt: TGTGCCAGCAGCTTAGCGGGACAGTATAATTCACCCCTCCACTTT; abundance: few; d_gene: TRBD1; v_gene: TRBV7-2; j_gene: TRBJ1-6
CDR3aa: CASRSRVNLKSNEQFF; CDR3nt: TGTGCCAGCAGATCCAGGGTAAACCTAAAGTCCAATGAGCAGTTCTTC; abundance: NA; d_gene: NA; v_gene: TRBV11-2; j_gene: TRBJ2-1
CDR3aa: CASNRQSTDTQYF; CDR3nt: TGTGCCAGCAATAGGCAGAGCACAGATACGCAGTATTTT; abundance: few; d_gene: NA; v_gene: TRBV27; j_gene: TRBJ2-3
CDR3aa: CSASLPGGYTF; CDR3nt: TGCAGTGCATCCCTTCCCGGTGGCTACACCTTC; abundance: NA; d_gene: NA; v_gene: TRBV20-1; j_gene: TRBJ1-2
CDR3aa: CASSLVTGEETQYF; CDR3nt: TGTGCCAGCAGCTTAGTCACAGGGGAAGAGACCCAGTACTTC; abundance: NA; d_gene: TRBD1; v_gene: TRBV7-2; j_gene: TRBJ2-5
CDR3aa: CAISPLGQGRLTMSEQYF; CDR3nt: TGTGCCATCAGCCCCCTAGGACAGGGAAGACTAACTATGAGCGAGCAGTACTTC; abundance: NA; d_gene: TRBD1; v_gene: TRBV10-3; j_gene: TRBJ2-7
CDR3aa: CASSYFRAGGQETQYF; CDR3nt: TGTGCCAGCAGTTACTTCAGGGCCGGTGGGCAGGAGACCCAGTACTTC; abundance: NA; d_gene: NA; v_gene: TRBV6-5; j_gene: TRBJ2-5
CDR3aa: CATSRIGRGGGTEAFF; CDR3nt: TGTGCCACCAGCAGAATAGGCAGGGGGGGTGGCACTGAAGCTTTCTTT; abundance: NA; d_gene: TRBD1; v_gene: TRBV15; j_gene: TRBJ1-1
CDR3aa: CASRPTRSSGNTIYF; CDR3nt: TGTGCCAGCAGACCGACACGGAGCTCTGGAAACACCATATATTTT; abundance: NA; d_gene: NA; v_gene: TRBV12-3/TRBV12-4; j_gene: TRBJ1-3
CDR3aa: CASSSNSIREQYF; CDR3nt: TGTGCCAGCAGTTCAAACTCGATCCGGGAGCAGTACTTC; abundance: NA; d_gene: NA; v_gene: TRBV27; j_gene: TRBJ2-7
CDR3aa: CAGRGTSGRGYNEQFF; CDR3nt: TGTGCCGGCAGAGGGACTAGCGGGAGAGGGTACAATGAGCAGTTCTTC; abundance: NA; d_gene: TRBD2; v_gene: TRBV27; j_gene: TRBJ2-1
CDR3aa: CASSQVGGKNYNEQYF; CDR3nt: TGCGCCAGCAGCCAAGTGGGGGGGAAAAACTACAATGAGCAGTACTTC; abundance: few; d_gene: TRBD2; v_gene: TRBV4-1; j_gene: TRBJ2-7
CDR3aa: CASTATESVQPQHF; CDR3nt: TGTGCCAGCACTGCGACAGAATCCGTTCAGCCCCAGCATTTT; abundance: many; d_gene: NA; v_gene: TRBV6-2/TRBV6-3; j_gene: TRBJ1-5
CDR3aa: CASSSNTYRSDRTPYNEQFF; CDR3nt: TGTGCCAGCAGCTCAAACACGTACCGATCGGACAGAACCCCCTACAATGAGCAGTTCTTC; abundance: NA; d_gene: NA; v_gene: TRBV7-9; j_gene: TRBJ2-1
CDR3aa: CSASRPFYGYTF; CDR3nt: TGCAGTGCTAGTCGCCCATTCTATGGCTACACCTTC; abundance: NA; d_gene: NA; v_gene: TRBV20-1; j_gene: TRBJ1-2
CDR3aa: CASAWGYEQYF; CDR3nt: TGTGCCAGCGCATGGGGCTACGAGCAGTACTTC; abundance: NA; d_gene: NA; v_gene: TRBV5-4; j_gene: TRBJ2-7
CDR3aa: CASSVAGLSYNEQFF; CDR3nt: TGTGCCAGCAGTGTTGCTGGACTCTCCTACAATGAGCAGTTCTTC; abundance: few; d_gene: NA; v_gene: TRBV9; j_gene: TRBJ2-1
CDR3aa: CASSQDLGDSDLGYTF; CDR3nt: TGCGCCAGCAGCCAAGATCTAGGAGACAGCGACCTAGGCTACACCTTC; abundance: NA; d_gene: NA; v_gene: TRBV4-3; j_gene: TRBJ1-2